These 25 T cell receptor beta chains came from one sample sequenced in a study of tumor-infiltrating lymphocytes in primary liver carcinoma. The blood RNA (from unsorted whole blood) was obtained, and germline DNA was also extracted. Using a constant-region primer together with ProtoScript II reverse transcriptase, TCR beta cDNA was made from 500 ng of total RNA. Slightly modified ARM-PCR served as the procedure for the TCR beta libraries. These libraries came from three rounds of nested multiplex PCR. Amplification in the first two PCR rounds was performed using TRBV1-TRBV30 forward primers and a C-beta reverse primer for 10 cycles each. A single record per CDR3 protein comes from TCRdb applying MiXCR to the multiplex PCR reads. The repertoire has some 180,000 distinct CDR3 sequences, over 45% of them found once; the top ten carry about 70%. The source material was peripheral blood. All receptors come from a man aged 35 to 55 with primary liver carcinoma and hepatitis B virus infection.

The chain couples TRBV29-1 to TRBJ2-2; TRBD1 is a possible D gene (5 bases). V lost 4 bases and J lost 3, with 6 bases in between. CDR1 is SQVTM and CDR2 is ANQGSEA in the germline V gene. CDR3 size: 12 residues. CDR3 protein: CSVVRDTGELFF. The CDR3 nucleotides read TGCAGCGTTGTCAGGGACACCGGGGAGCTGTTTTTT.

CDR3 coding DNA: TGCAGCGTTGTGGGCGAGACCGGGGAGCTGTTTTTT. Translation: CSVVGETGELFF. The chain is built from TRBV29-1 and TRBJ2-2; D not certain. This CDR3 is built from 12 residues. Trimming stripped 4 bases from V and 5 bases from J, with 8 bases between. Germline lookup yields CDR1 SQVTM and CDR2 ANQGSEA.

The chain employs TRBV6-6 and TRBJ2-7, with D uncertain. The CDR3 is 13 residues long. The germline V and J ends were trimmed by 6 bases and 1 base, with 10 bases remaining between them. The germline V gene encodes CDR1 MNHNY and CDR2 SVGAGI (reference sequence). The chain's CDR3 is CASRTELSYEQYF. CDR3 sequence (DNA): TGTGCCAGCAGGACTGAATTATCCTACGAGCAGTACTTC.

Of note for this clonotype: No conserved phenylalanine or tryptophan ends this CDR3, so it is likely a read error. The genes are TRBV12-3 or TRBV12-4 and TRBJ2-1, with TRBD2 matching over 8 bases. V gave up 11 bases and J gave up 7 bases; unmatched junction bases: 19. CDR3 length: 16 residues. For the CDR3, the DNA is TGTGCCTCAGCGGGTAGTGGAGCGGGAGTAGGGAATGAGCAGTTCCTC. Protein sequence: CASAGSGAGVGNEQFL.

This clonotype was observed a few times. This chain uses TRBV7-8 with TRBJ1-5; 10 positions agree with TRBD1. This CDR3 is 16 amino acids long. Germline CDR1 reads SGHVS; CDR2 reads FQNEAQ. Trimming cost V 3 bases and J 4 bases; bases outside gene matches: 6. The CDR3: CASSFGTGALNQPQHF. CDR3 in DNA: TGTGCCAGCAGCTTCGGGACAGGGGCCCTGAATCAGCCCCAGCATTTT.

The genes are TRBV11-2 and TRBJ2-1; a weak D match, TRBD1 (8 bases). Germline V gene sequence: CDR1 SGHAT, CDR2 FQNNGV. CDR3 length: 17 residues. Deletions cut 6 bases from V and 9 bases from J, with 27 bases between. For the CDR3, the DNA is TGTGCCAGCAGGCTCCCAACAGGGGGGAGGGCCGGCGGTGAGCAGTTCTTC. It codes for CASRLPTGGRAGGEQFF.

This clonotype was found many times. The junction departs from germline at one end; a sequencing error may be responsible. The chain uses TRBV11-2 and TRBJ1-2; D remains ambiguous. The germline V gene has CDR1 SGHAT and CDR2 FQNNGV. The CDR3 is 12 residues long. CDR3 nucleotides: TGTGCCAGCAGCGGTCGGAACTGTGGCTACACCTTC. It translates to CASSGRNCGYTF.

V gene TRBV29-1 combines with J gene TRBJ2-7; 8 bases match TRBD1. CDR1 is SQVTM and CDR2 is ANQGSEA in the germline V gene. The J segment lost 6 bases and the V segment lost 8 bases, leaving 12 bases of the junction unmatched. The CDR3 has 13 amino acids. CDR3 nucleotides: TGCAGCATCCTGACAGGGGCCGGCTGCGAGCAGTACTTC. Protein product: CSILTGAGCEQYF.

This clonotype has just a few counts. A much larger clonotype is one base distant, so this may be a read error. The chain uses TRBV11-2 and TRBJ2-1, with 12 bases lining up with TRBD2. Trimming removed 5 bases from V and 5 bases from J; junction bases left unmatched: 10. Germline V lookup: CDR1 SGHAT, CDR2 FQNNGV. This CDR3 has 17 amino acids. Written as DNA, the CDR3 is TGTGCCAGCAGCACCCTCGAGACTAGCGGGAGTGACAATGAGCAGTTCTTC. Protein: CASSTLETSGSDNEQFF.

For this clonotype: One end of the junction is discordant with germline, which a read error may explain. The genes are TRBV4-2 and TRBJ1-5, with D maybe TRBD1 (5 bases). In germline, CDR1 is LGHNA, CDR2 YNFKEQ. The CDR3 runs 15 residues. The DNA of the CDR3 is TGTGACAGCAGCCAGACTGGGGGTAGCAATCAGCCCCAGCATTTT. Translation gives CDSSQTGGSNQPQHF.

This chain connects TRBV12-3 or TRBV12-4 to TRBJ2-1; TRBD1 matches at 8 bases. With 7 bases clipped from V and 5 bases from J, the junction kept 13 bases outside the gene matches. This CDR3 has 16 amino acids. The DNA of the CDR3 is TGTGCCAGCATCCCCATACTGGGACAGGTTCACAATGAGCAGTTCTTC. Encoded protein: CASIPILGQVHNEQFF.

In DNA, the CDR3 is TGCGCCAACAGTCCCCAGGGGCGCCTGGGAGCTTTCTTT. Its protein product is CANSPQGRLGAFF. The rearrangement uses TRBV5-1 and TRBJ1-1; D is possibly TRBD1 (6 bases). Germline V gene lookup returns CDR1 SGHRS and CDR2 YFSETQ. CDR3 length: 13 amino acids. V lost 9 bases, J lost 10 bases, and 22 bases lay in between.

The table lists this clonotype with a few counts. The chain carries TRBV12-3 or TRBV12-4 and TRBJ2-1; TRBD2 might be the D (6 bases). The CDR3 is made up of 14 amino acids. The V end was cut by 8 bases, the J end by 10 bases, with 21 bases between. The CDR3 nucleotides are TGTGCCAGCGGCCTCCGTTCGGGGGATGGCGAGCAGTTCTTC. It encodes CASGLRSGDGEQFF.

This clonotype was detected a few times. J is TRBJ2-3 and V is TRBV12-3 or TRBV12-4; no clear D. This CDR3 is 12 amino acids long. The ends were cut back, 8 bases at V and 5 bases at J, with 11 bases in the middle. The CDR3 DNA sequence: TGTGCCAGCTCCCCGAGGCGAGATACGCAGTATTTT. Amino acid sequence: CASSPRRDTQYF.

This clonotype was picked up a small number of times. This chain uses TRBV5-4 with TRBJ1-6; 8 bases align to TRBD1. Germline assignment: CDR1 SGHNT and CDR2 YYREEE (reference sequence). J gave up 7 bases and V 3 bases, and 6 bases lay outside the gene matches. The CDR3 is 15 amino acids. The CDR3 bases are TGTGCCAGCAGCTCAGGGGGCACTTGGAATTCACCCCTCCACTTT. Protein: CASSSGGTWNSPLHF.

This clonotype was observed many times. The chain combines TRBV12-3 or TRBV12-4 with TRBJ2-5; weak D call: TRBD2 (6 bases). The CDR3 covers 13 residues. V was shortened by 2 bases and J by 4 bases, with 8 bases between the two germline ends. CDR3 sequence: CASSLSGGETQYF. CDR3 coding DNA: TGTGCCAGCAGTTTATCCGGGGGAGAGACCCAGTACTTC.

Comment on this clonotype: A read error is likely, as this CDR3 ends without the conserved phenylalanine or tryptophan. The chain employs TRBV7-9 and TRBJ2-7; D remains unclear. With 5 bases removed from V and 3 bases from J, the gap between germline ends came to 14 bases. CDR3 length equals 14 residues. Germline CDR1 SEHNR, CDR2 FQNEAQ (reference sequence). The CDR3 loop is CASSHRRQHYEQYL. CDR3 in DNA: TGTGCCAGCAGCCATAGGCGGCAGCACTACGAGCAGTACCTC.

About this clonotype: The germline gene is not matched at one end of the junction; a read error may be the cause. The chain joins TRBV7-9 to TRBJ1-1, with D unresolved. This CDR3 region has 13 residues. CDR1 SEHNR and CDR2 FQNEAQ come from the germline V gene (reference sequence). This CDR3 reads CVSSYNQGGEAFF. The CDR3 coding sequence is TGTGTCAGCAGCTATAATCAAGGAGGTGAAGCTTTCTTT.

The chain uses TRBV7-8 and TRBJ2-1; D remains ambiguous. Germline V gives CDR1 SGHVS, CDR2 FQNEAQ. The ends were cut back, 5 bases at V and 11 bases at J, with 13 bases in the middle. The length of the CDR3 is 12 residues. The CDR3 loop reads CASSGDLRQQFF. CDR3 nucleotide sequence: TGTGCCAGCAGCGGCGACCTTAGACAGCAGTTCTTC.

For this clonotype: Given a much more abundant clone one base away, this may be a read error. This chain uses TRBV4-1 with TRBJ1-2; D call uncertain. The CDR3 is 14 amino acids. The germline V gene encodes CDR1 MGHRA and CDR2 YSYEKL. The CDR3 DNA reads TGCGCCAGCACCCAAAACCCGGGAGTCTATGGCTACACCTTC. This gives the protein CASTQNPGVYGYTF.

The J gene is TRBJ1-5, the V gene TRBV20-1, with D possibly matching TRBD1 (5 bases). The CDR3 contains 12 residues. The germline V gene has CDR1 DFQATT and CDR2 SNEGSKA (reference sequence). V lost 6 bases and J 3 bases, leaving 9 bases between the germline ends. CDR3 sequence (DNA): TGCAGTGCCTTGGACACCAATCAGCCCCAGCATTTT. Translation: CSALDTNQPQHF.

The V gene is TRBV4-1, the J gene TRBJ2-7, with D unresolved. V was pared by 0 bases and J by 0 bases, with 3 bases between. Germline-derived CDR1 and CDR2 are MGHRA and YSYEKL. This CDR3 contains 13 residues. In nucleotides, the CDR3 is TGCGCCAGCAGCCAAGAAAGCTCCTACGAGCAGTACTTC. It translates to CASSQESSYEQYF.

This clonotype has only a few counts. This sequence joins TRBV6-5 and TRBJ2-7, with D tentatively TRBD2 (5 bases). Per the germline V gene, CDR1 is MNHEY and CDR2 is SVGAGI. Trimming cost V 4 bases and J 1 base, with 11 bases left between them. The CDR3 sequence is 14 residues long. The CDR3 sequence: CASSFSRDSYEQYF. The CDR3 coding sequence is TGTGCCAGCAGTTTCTCTCGGGATTCCTACGAGCAGTACTTC.

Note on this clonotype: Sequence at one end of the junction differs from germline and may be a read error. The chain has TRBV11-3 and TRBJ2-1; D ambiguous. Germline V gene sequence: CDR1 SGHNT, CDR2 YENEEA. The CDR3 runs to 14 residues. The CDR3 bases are TGTGTCAGCAGCTTAGATCCTCTTAAAAATGAGCAGTTCTTC. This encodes CVSSLDPLKNEQFF.

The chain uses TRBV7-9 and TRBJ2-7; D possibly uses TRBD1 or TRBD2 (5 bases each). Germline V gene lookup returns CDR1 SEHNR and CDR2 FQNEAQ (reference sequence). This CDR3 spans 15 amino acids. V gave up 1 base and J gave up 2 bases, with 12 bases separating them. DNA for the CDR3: TGTGCCAGCAGCTTAGATTCGGGGACCCCCTACGAGCAGTACTTC. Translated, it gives CASSLDSGTPYEQYF.